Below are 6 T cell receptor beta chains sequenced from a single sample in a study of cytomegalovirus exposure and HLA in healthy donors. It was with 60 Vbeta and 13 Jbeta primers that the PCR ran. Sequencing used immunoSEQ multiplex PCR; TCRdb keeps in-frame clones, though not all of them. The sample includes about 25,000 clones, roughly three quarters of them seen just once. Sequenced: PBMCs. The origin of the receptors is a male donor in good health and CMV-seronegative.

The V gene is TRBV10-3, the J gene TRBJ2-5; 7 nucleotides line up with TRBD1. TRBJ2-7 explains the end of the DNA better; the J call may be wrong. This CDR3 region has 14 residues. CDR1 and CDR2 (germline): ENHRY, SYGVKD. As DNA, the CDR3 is TGTGCCATCAGTGAAGGGGACAGTAACTACGAGCAGTACTTC. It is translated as CAISEGDSNYEQYF.

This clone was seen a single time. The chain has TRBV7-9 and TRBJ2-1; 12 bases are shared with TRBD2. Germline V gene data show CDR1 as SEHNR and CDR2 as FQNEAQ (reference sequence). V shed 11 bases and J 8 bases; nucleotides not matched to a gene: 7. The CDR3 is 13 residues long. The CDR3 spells CAPGLAGGHEQFF. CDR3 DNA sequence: TGTGCCCCCGGTCTAGCGGGAGGGCATGAGCAGTTCTTC.

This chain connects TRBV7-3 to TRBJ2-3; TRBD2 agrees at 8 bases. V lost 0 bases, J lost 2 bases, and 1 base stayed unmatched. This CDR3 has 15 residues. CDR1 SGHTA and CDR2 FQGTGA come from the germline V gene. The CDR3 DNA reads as TGTGCCAGCAGCTTAACTAGCGGGGACACAGATACGCAGTATTTT. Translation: CASSLTSGDTDTQYF.

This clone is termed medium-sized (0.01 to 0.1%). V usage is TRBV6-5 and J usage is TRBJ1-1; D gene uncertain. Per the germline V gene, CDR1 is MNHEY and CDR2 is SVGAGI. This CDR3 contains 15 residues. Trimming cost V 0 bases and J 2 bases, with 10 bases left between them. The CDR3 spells CASSYSQAGNTEAFF. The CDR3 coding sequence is TGTGCCAGCAGTTACTCCCAGGCAGGAAACACTGAAGCTTTCTTT.

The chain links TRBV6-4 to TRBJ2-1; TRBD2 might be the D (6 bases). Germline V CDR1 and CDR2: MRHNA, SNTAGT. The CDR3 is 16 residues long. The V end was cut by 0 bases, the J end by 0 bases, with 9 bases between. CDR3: CASSDSFGSSYNEQFF. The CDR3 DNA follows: TGTGCCAGCAGTGACTCATTCGGGAGCTCCTACAATGAGCAGTTCTTC.

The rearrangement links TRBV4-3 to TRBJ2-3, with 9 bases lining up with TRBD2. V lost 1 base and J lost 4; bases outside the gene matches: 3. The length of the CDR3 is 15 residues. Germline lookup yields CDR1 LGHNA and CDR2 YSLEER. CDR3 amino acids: CASSQGLAAPDTQYF. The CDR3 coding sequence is TGCGCCAGCAGCCAAGGACTAGCGGCCCCAGATACGCAGTATTTT.